This TCR beta chain came from a study of T cells after yellow fever vaccination (dated by TCRdb to the late 2010s). For context, the study as a whole: The SMART-Seq v4 Ultra Low Input RNA kit was used to prepare libraries from fractions with low cell numbers. Two healthy male donors, one aged 18 to 30 and one aged 30 to 39 years, were included in the cohort. To track T-cell clones before and after primary and booster YFV17D yellow fever vaccination, bulk TCR alpha and beta repertoires were sequenced longitudinally. Bulk PBMC replicates and cell subsets were isolated from blood drawn at multiple timepoints before and after both primary and secondary immunization. Paper-wide results and their limitations: Because only a couple of donors were included in the study, the extent to which the findings can be generalized is limited. After the booster, most clones that had expanded after primary vaccination were detected again (around 95% of CD4 and about 88% of CD8), suggesting broad maintenance of memory. Because abundant contaminating clonotypes from the bulk population could be contained in FACS-sorted repertoires, computational filtering was required. A small fraction of clonotypes showed up in both the CD4 and CD8 compartments, probably as a result of convergent recombination. The secondary T-cell response was found to be weaker but faster than the primary response, with a peak reached on day 5 rather than on day 15.

CDR1 DFQATT and CDR2 SNEGSKA were looked up in the germline V gene (reference sequence). Measured from the cysteine to the phenylalanine, the CDR3 is 11 residues long. Only the CDR3 region is kept as DNA, spanning 33 bases read in frame from base 1. V is pared back by 6 bases and J by 13 bases, with 18 bases lying between the germline termini. TCRdb lists the instrument as Illumina NovaSeq 6000. Synthesis of TCR cDNA relied on 5'RACE template switching, a step that introduced a universal primer site along with unique molecular identifiers. Priming of cDNA synthesis was performed from both the TCR alpha and TCR beta constant segments. Two PCR steps were used to amplify libraries, with sample barcodes and sequencing adapters being added in the second step. Sequencing of libraries was performed on Illumina HiSeq 2500 (2x100 bp) or NovaSeq (2x150 bp). Per the authors' processing: MIGEC handled demultiplexing of reads and collapsing into UMI consensus sequences, while MiXCR performed V(D)J alignment. Using edgeR on replicate PBMC samples, clonotypes were called vaccine-responding if FDR was below 0.01 and the log2 fold change was above 5 up to day 15. CD4 or CD8 identity was assigned to each bulk clonotype according to whether the clonotype was present at higher abundance in the sequenced CD4 repertoire or the sequenced CD8 repertoire. TCRdb took the public reads, trimmed them with fastp at Q25, ran MiXCR for clone calling and kept in-frame beta chains. Identical CDR3 protein sequences are pooled into one entry, listed with their most common genes and DNA. The V and J calls, along with clone size, are taken from TCRdb and not from the paper's own processing. The sample table shows a few hundred thousand distinct CDR3 sequences, and 12% are seen once. Clones ranked in the top ten supply about 3% of the sample.

In the case of this clonotype: Its antigen specificity is not known. Base qualities are missing; no much larger clone stands one base away.

The treatment or condition label on this specimen signifies: live attenuated yellow fever vaccine strain. PBMCs were isolated from peripheral blood using a standard Ficoll-Paque protocol. Dynabeads CD4 and CD8 positive selection kits were used to isolate the CD4 and CD8 T-cell fractions. TriZol was used to extract RNA from bulk PBMCs, from CD4 and CD8 fractions, and from dextramer-positive and dextramer-negative fractions. This receptor was obtained from a man aged 18 to 30 who received the YFV17D yellow fever vaccine. This specimen was CD4+ T cells sorted from PBMCs, taken 15 days after the yellow fever booster vaccination. This receptor chain uses TRBV20-1 and TRBJ1-2; a weak D assignment points to TRBD1 (6 bases agree). The nucleotides read TGCAGTGCAGGGGCTGACAGGTCTGGCACCTTC. Its coded protein is CSAGADRSGTF.